Shown below are 18 T cell receptor beta chains from a single sample sequenced in a study of blood T cells in healthy people across ages. Next came a second PCR, run for about 7 to 12 cycles, which used a sample-barcoded 5' primer along with a J-beta primer mix. TCRdb re-called the 5' RACE reads with MiXCR, one entry per CDR3 protein. The table includes 750,000 to 850,000 distinct CDR3 sequences, around 25% detected once. These sequences were also reported in another study, on T cells of mothers and their children.

Sequencing input: blood. These receptors originate from a boy between 10 and 17 years old in good health.

This chain joins TRBV7-2 and TRBJ2-3, with TRBD2 as a possible D gene (5 bases). CDR3 size: 13 residues. Germline V CDR1 and CDR2: SGHTA, FQGNSA. Trimming pared 5 bases from V and 5 bases from J, leaving 11 bases between. The CDR3 here is CASSAGYRDTQYF. In DNA, the CDR3 is TGTGCCAGCAGCGCGGGTTATAGAGATACGCAGTATTTT. The entire variable domain, with the rest obtained from reference TRBV7-2 and TRBJ2-3, is as follows: GAGVSQSPSNKVTEKGKDVELRCDPISGHTALYWYRQSLGQGLEFLIYFQGNSAPDKSGLPSDRFSAERTGGSVSTLTIQRTQQEDSAVYLCASSAGYRDTQYFGPGTRLTVL.

This clonotype has only a few counts. The chain carries TRBV20-1 and TRBJ2-7; the D gene is possibly TRBD2 (5 bases). This CDR3 is built from 14 residues. Germline CDR1 is DFQATT and CDR2 is SNEGSKA (reference sequence). Trimming removed 0 bases at V and 2 bases at J, with 11 bases between. Written as DNA, the CDR3 is TGCAGTGCTAGAGATGAGGGTGGGACCTACGAGCAGTACTTC. It is translated as CSARDEGGTYEQYF.

This clonotype showed up just a few times. This chain joins TRBV20-1 and TRBJ2-5; a possible D gene is TRBD1 (7 bases). In germline, CDR1 is DFQATT, CDR2 SNEGSKA (reference sequence). The germline V and J ends were trimmed by 4 bases and 5 bases, with 23 bases remaining between them. The CDR3 loop spans 16 amino acids. This chain's CDR3 is CSATSGAGQVRETQYF. The CDR3 DNA reads TGCAGTGCTACTTCGGGGGCAGGACAGGTTCGTGAGACCCAGTACTTC.

In this sample, this clonotype turned up a few times. CDR3 in DNA: TGTGCCAGCAGCTCGCCCGGGACTAGCGGGGGCAGGAGCTCCTACAATGAGCAGTTCTTC. Its translation: CASSSPGTSGGRSSYNEQFF. The chain uses TRBV7-9 and TRBJ2-1; 14 bases match TRBD2. With V trimmed by 4 bases and J by 0 bases, 11 bases remained unmatched. Germline lookup yields CDR1 SEHNR and CDR2 FQNEAQ (reference sequence). This CDR3 has 20 amino acids.

This clonotype has more than one count but fewer than ten. The genes are TRBV6-9 and TRBJ1-3; 11 bases map to TRBD1. CDR1 and CDR2 (germline): MNHGY, SVAAGI. The V segment lost 4 bases and the J segment 3 bases; nucleotides outside the gene matches: 8. This CDR3 comprises 17 residues. CDR3 in amino acids: CASSSSSGTGGGNTIYF. CDR3 sequence (DNA): TGTGCCAGCAGTTCCTCCTCCGGGACAGGGGGTGGAAACACCATATATTTT.

The V gene is TRBV7-2, the J gene TRBJ2-7, with D tentatively TRBD1 or TRBD2 (7 bases each). The germline gives CDR1 SGHTA, CDR2 FQGNSA. The CDR3 sequence is 16 residues long. Between the trimmed V and J ends, which lost 5 bases and 3 bases, there was a span of 20 bases. Written as DNA, the CDR3 is TGTGCCAGCAGCCCAGGGGGAGGGGTTGGGATCTACGAGCAGTACTTC. Translated: CASSPGGGVGIYEQYF.

There are a few counts of this clonotype. The chain recombines TRBV7-9 with TRBJ2-3, with 12 bases that match TRBD2. The CDR3 runs to 16 residues. CDR1 is SEHNR, CDR2 FQNEAQ, per germline (reference sequence). With 5 bases clipped from V and 4 bases from J, the junction kept 7 bases outside the gene matches. CDR3 amino acids: CASSPGTSGYADTQYF. Written as DNA, the CDR3 is TGTGCCAGCAGCCCCGGGACTAGCGGGTACGCAGATACGCAGTATTTT.

A few counts support this clonotype. V is TRBV3-1 and J is TRBJ1-2; no definite D call. Germline assignment: CDR1 LGHDT and CDR2 YNNKEL (reference sequence). The V end was cut by 0 bases, the J end by 5 bases, with 10 bases between. The CDR3 length is 14 residues. The DNA of the CDR3 is TGTGCCAGCAGCCAAGATGTGTGGCAGTATGGCTACACCTTC. The encoded protein is CASSQDVWQYGYTF.

CDR3 nucleotides: TGTGCCAGCAGTTCCCGAACAGGTCCGGAGACCCAGTACTTC. Protein sequence: CASSSRTGPETQYF. This chain links TRBV27 with TRBJ2-5; D might be TRBD1 (5 bases). The CDR3 runs to 14 residues. The V and J ends lost 4 bases and 5 bases respectively, with 14 bases between them. Germline V lookup: CDR1 MNHEY, CDR2 SMNVEV (reference sequence).

This clonotype was counted between two and nine times. V gene TRBV3-1 combines with J gene TRBJ2-5; tentatively, D is TRBD2 (6 bases). V was clipped by 6 bases and J by 5 bases, with 13 bases between them. This CDR3 region has 13 residues. Germline CDR1 reads LGHDT; CDR2 reads YNNKEL (reference sequence). The CDR3 protein is CASRRLGKETQYF. The CDR3 DNA sequence: TGTGCCAGCAGGAGACTAGGAAAGGAGACCCAGTACTTC.

This clonotype showed up just a few times. The chain combines TRBV6-5 with TRBJ2-7; D remains unclear. V was shortened by 0 bases and J by 2 bases, with 14 bases between the two germline ends. The CDR3 is 16 residues long. CDR1 is MNHEY, CDR2 SVGAGI, per germline. In DNA, the CDR3 is TGTGCCAGCAGTTACTCGAGTGGGTTGGGAACCTACGAGCAGTACTTC. Its translation is CASSYSSGLGTYEQYF.

The chain uses TRBV20-1 and TRBJ2-7, with 8 positions matching TRBD1. The J segment lost 4 bases and the V segment lost 3 bases, leaving 8 bases of the junction unmatched. This CDR3 region has 14 residues. The germline V gene has CDR1 DFQATT and CDR2 SNEGSKA (reference sequence). The CDR3 coding sequence is TGCAGTGCTAGTGAAGACAGGGGCACATACGAGCAGTACTTC. This sequence encodes CSASEDRGTYEQYF.

In nucleotides, the CDR3 is TGCAGCGTTGGAGCGGGGCCCGAGCAGTACTTC. Translating it yields CSVGAGPEQYF. This chain connects TRBV29-1 to TRBJ2-5; 7 nucleotides match TRBD2. The J call is doubtful: the DNA matches TRBJ2-7 better. This CDR3 comprises 11 residues. CDR1 is SQVTM and CDR2 is ANQGSEA in the germline V gene.

V and J are TRBV6-6 and TRBJ2-7, with D unclear. The CDR3 runs 13 residues. V was shortened by 5 bases and J by 4 bases, with 12 bases between the two germline ends. Germline V lookup: CDR1 MNHNY, CDR2 SVGAGI (reference sequence). The CDR3 spells CASSLGREYEQYF. The CDR3 DNA reads as TGTGCCAGCAGTCTCGGACGAGAATACGAGCAGTACTTC.

This clonotype came up a few times. The chain links TRBV2 to TRBJ2-7; no firm D call. CDR1 is SNHLY and CDR2 is FYNNEI in the germline V gene. With 4 bases removed from V and 6 bases from J, the gap between germline ends came to 13 bases. CDR3 length: 13 residues. The CDR3 loop reads CASSVSPPSEQYF. The DNA of the CDR3 is TGTGCCAGCAGTGTAAGCCCTCCGAGCGAGCAGTACTTC.

This clonotype was seen more than once but under ten times. This chain connects TRBV28 to TRBJ2-7; weak D call: TRBD1 (6 bases). Germline V gene lookup returns CDR1 MDHEN and CDR2 SYDVKM. Trimming removed 6 bases at V and 3 bases at J, with 12 bases between. The CDR3 is 13 amino acids. The CDR3: CASRGTSDYEQYF. CDR3 in DNA: TGTGCCAGCAGAGGGACATCCGACTACGAGCAGTACTTC.

This clonotype was detected only a few times. The J gene is TRBJ2-5, the V gene TRBV28, with a tentative D call TRBD2 (5 bases). The DNA end lines up better with TRBJ2-1; the J call may be wrong. Germline V gives CDR1 MDHEN, CDR2 SYDVKM. There are 12 residues in the CDR3. Written as DNA, the CDR3 is TGTGCCAGCAGTGGGGAGCTCAATGAGCAGTTCTTC. Translating it yields CASSGELNEQFF.

In its sample, this clonotype was seen a few times. This chain connects TRBV28 to TRBJ1-1; no definite D call. Per the germline V gene, CDR1 is MDHEN and CDR2 is SYDVKM. Trimming left V 1 base short and J 2 bases short, with 14 bases between. The CDR3 totals 16 residues. As DNA, the CDR3 is TGTGCCAGCAGTTTATCCCAAACGGCGCGAAACACTGAAGCTTTCTTT. This sequence encodes CASSLSQTARNTEAFF.